One T cell receptor (beta chain) is described in this entry. Its antigen specificity is not known. It has no much larger one-base neighbor in the sample; base qualities were not kept. Collaborating institutions collected whole blood in K2EDTA tubes following their own protocols. For TCRbeta analysis, collaborator samples were shipped as frozen whole blood, as isolated PBMCs, or as DNA extracted from either sample type. TCRbeta CDR3 regions were amplified from genomic DNA by means of the immunoSEQ Assay, a bias-controlled multiplex PCR. Processing in the source paper ran as follows. The number of nucleated cells in each sample was estimated by amplification of reference gene primers within the assay. To quantify the absolute abundance of each unique TCRbeta CDR3 rearrangement, sequence reads were collapsed and filtered. Productive Simpson clonality was computed per sample as the square root of Simpson's diversity index over productive rearrangements. The table comes from immuneACCESS by way of TCRdb, which keeps in-frame sequences with V and J called. Part of the clones is missing from these tables; in studies checked, under half for an unresolved V gene and the rest for unknown reasons. V and J calls and clone size follow that table, whereas D and trimming were derived from the DNA. This sample gives 30,000 to 35,000 clones in total; 78% of them show up just once. The ten largest clones take up roughly 7.5% of the sample.

The entry originates in a study of blood T cell repertoires in COVID-19 (dated by TCRdb to about 2020). Regarding the complete study: Samples covering the acute and convalescent phases of COVID-19 were provided by collaborators in the United States, Italy and Spain. Samples came from the ongoing ImmuneRACE study (first 160 participants) plus 1,254 subjects from 6 global collaborators. Deeply sampled blood TCRbeta repertoires from subjects exposed to, actively infected with, or recovered from COVID-19 were included in the dataset. The material from the prospective study consisted of cDNA or gDNA derived from T cells, B-cell-depleted T cells, or PBMCs. Where available, HLA class I and class II types were taken from metadata supplied by the sample provider and were not determined by assay-based typing. A de-identified subject ID, COVID-19 status, age in years and sex were almost always included in the sample metadata. A freely available public database, intended as a resource for researchers studying the immune response to SARS-CoV-2, is where the repertoires were released. General conclusions and limits of the study: How much clinical and demographic metadata was included differed by source and by participant, and the metadata was provided uncurated.

CDR1 and CDR2 are drawn from the germline V gene: SGHAT, FQNNGV. From the cysteine up to the phenylalanine, the CDR3 has a length of 14 residues. The only DNA kept is the CDR3, 42 bases in frame from the first base. V has 3 bases trimmed and J has 1 base trimmed; junction bases matching no gene number 3. Input material: peripheral blood. The receptor chain draws on TRBV11-2 and TRBJ2-7; TRBD1 aligns with 7 central bases. This receptor was taken from a woman in her sixties with acute or convalescent COVID-19. This receptor carries the CDR3 CASSFLDRSYEQYF. The nucleotide sequence is TGTGCCAGCAGCTTCCTGGACAGGTCCTACGAGCAGTACTTC. The variable domain in full, with residues beyond the CDR3 obtained from the reference TRBV11-2 and TRBJ2-7 genes, is EAGVAQSPRYKIIEKRQSVAFWCNPISGHATLYWYQQILGQGPKLLIQFQNNGVVDDSQLPKDRFSAERLKGVDSTLKIQPAKLEDSAVYLCASSFLDRSYEQYFGPGTRLTVT.